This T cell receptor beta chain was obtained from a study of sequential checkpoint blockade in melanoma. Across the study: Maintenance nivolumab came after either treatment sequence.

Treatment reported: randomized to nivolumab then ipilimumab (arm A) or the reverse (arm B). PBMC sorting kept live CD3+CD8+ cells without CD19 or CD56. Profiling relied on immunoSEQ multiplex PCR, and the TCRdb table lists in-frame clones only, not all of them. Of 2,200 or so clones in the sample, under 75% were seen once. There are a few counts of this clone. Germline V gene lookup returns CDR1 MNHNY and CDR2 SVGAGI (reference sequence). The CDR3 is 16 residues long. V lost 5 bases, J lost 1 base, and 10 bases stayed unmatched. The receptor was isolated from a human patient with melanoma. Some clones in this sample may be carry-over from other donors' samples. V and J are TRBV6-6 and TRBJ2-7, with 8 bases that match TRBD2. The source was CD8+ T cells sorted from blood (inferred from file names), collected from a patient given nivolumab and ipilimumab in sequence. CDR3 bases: TGTGCCAGCAGTCCCCTTACGACTAGCGAGTCCTACGAGCAGTACTTC. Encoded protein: CASSPLTTSESYEQYF.